The rows below give T cell receptor beta chains drawn from one sample of a study of blood T cell repertoires in COVID-19. Profiled with immunoSEQ multiplex PCR; TCRdb holds only in-frame clones, not every one. The data hold approximately 230,000 clones, with roughly 88% observed a single time. The material sequenced was peripheral blood. The receptors stem from a man aged 30 to 39 who had recovered from COVID-19. Each CDR3 is given with its conserved first and last residue. Fields, in order: V gene, J gene, clone size, D gene, CDR3 protein, CDR3 DNA. D genes are given only for firm matches. Only part of the rows carry a size: once, few, many, or a class if the clone is expanded.

TRBV19	TRBJ1-5	NA	TRBD1	CASSIGQGSRYQPQHF	TGTGCCAGTAGTATAGGACAGGGCAGTCGTTATCAGCCCCAGCATTTT
TRBV19	TRBJ2-1	once	NA	CASSIGSRGGNEQFF	TGTGCCAGTAGTATTGGTTCGAGGGGGGGAAATGAGCAGTTCTTC
TRBV12-3/TRBV12-4	TRBJ1-2	once	NA	CASSLETDYGYTF	TGTGCCAGCAGTTTAGAGACAGACTATGGCTACACCTTC
TRBV4-2	TRBJ2-5	NA	TRBD2	CASRDQTSGDTQYF	TGTGCCAGCAGGGACCAGACTAGCGGGGATACCCAATACTTC
TRBV28	TRBJ1-4	NA	TRBD1	CASSPIGQGRGKLFF	TGTGCCAGCAGCCCTATAGGACAGGGTAGGGGAAAACTGTTTTTT
TRBV6-1	TRBJ1-5	NA	NA	CASSEFSTQPQHF	TGTGCCAGCAGTGAATTTAGTACTCAGCCCCAGCATTTT
TRBV7-9	TRBJ1-2	NA	NA	CASSLRAEGGYTF	TGTGCCAGCAGCCTACGAGCGGAGGGTGGCTACACCTTC
TRBV6-6	TRBJ2-2	NA	TRBD1	CASNLRTGGTGELFF	TGTGCCAGCAACCTTAGGACAGGGGGAACCGGGGAGCTGTTTTTT
TRBV9	TRBJ1-1	NA	TRBD1	CASSAFTGVGTEAFF	TGTGCCAGCAGCGCATTCACAGGGGTCGGCACTGAAGCTTTCTTT
TRBV19	TRBJ1-4	NA	TRBD1	CASTPITDRAGNEKLFF	TGTGCCAGTACCCCAATAACCGACAGGGCGGGTAATGAAAAACTGTTTTTT
TRBV19	TRBJ2-1	NA	TRBD1	CASTETGDGEQFF	TGTGCCAGTACCGAAACAGGGGACGGTGAGCAGTTCTTC
TRBV5-1	TRBJ2-5	NA	NA	CASSLGQQETQYF	TGCGCCAGCAGCCTGGGGCAGCAAGAGACCCAGTACTTC
TRBV7-6	TRBJ2-1	NA	TRBD2	CASTRGTSGGADEQFF	TGTGCCAGCACCCGGGGGACTAGCGGGGGGGCTGATGAGCAGTTCTTC
TRBV5-1	TRBJ2-2	once	TRBD1	CARGQGFVHTGELFF	TGCGCCAGGGGACAGGGGTTTGTGCACACCGGGGAGCTGTTTTTT
TRBV30	TRBJ2-6	NA	NA	CAWSSGQSGANVLTF	TGTGCCTGGAGTTCCGGACAGTCTGGGGCCAACGTCCTGACTTTC
TRBV7-6	TRBJ2-3	NA	TRBD2	CASSLARGLAGERTDTQYF	TGTGCCAGCAGCTTAGCGAGGGGACTAGCGGGGGAAAGGACAGATACGCAGTATTTT
TRBV11-2	TRBJ2-7	NA	NA	CASSLERQGKSYEQYF	TGTGCCAGCAGCTTAGAGCGGCAGGGGAAGAGCTACGAGCAGTACTTC
TRBV3-1/TRBV3-2	TRBJ2-7	NA	TRBD2	CASGVAGSYEQYF	TGTGCCAGCGGTGTAGCGGGTTCCTACGAGCAGTACTTC
TRBV5-1	TRBJ1-6	few	NA	CASSLDARGLSPLHF	TGCGCCAGCAGCTTGGACGCGCGGGGACTTTCACCCCTCCACTTT
TRBV27	TRBJ2-7	NA	NA	CASSSSSYEQYF	TGTGCCAGCAGTTCCAGCTCCTACGAGCAGTACTTC
TRBV9	TRBJ1-2	once	NA	CASSVYVQADLPTF	TGTGCCAGCAGCGTATATGTGCAGGCCGATCTCCCCACCTTC
TRBV7-9	TRBJ1-2	NA	NA	CASSPVGGPVGYTF	TGTGCCAGCAGCCCTGTCGGGGGGCCCGTTGGCTACACCTTC
TRBV27	TRBJ1-6	NA	NA	CASAGYQDSPLHF	TGTGCCAGCGCCGGGTATCAAGATTCACCCCTCCACTTT
TRBV5-1	TRBJ2-4	NA	NA	CASSRAGLWAKNIQYF	TGCGCCAGCAGCCGCGCGGGGTTGTGGGCCAAAAACATTCAGTACTTC
TRBV11-2	TRBJ2-5	few	NA	CASSLPYQETQYF	TGTGCCAGCAGCTTACCCTACCAAGAGACCCAGTACTTC
TRBV4-1	TRBJ2-2	NA	NA	CASSQDYPGNTGELFF	TGCGCCAGCAGCCAAGATTACCCAGGGAACACCGGGGAGCTGTTTTTT
TRBV18	TRBJ1-5	NA	TRBD1	CASSPFGQGHSNQPQHF	TGTGCCAGCTCACCGTTCGGACAGGGGCATAGCAATCAGCCCCAGCATTTT